Presented here are 12 T cell receptor beta chains from one specimen sequenced in a study of T cell responses to AZD1222 COVID-19 vaccine. TCRdb keeps only in-frame clones here, not all; method: immunoSEQ multiplex PCR. The table has 150,000 to 160,000 clones, roughly 90% seen once; the top ten hold approximately 17%. The sample consisted of peripheral blood, taken on day 0 of AZD1222 vaccination. These receptors all stem from an adult in good health.

CDR3 coding DNA: TGTGCCAGCAGTTTCAAAGGGGGCGATAGGAACACTGAAGCTTTCTTT. The encoded protein is CASSFKGGDRNTEAFF. The genes are TRBV28 and TRBJ1-1; TRBD1 matches 7 bases. With V trimmed by 3 bases and J by 1 base, 8 bases remained unmatched. The CDR3 contains 16 residues. Germline CDR1 is MDHEN and CDR2 is SYDVKM.

The chain carries TRBV2 and TRBJ1-2; 8 nucleotides agree with TRBD1. The CDR3 has 15 amino acids. The germline CDR1 and CDR2 sequences are SNHLY and FYNNEI. J was trimmed by 4 bases and V by 4 bases; bases with no gene match: 8. This chain's CDR3 is CASSGRSGTGYGYTF. The DNA of the CDR3 is TGTGCCAGCAGTGGCCGATCCGGGACAGGCTATGGCTACACCTTC.

The chain employs TRBV7-2 and TRBJ2-7; unclear D gene. The CDR3 is made up of 15 amino acids. Germline V gene sequence: CDR1 SGHTA, CDR2 FQGNSA. Trimming removed 1 base at V and 4 bases at J, with 14 bases between. The chain's CDR3 is CASSLVTAINYEQYF. CDR3 nucleotide sequence: TGTGCCAGCAGCTTAGTTACAGCGATAAATTACGAGCAGTACTTC.

This rearrangement joins TRBV7-3 to TRBJ1-1; D not resolved. Germline loops: CDR1 SGHTA, CDR2 FQGTGA. V shed 5 bases and J shed 1 base, with 11 bases lying between them. The CDR3 consists of 14 residues. The CDR3, as DNA: TGTGCCAGCAGCGTATCGGGAAAGAACACTGAAGCTTTCTTT. Residues: CASSVSGKNTEAFF. Drawing the rest from reference TRBV7-3 and TRBJ1-1, the complete variable domain is GAGVSQTPSNKVTEKGKYVELRCDPISGHTALYWYRQSLGQGPEFLIYFQGTGAADDSGLPNDRFFAVRPEGSVSTLKIQRTERGDSAVYLCASSVSGKNTEAFFGQGTRLTVV.

The genes are TRBV7-3 and TRBJ2-3; D is possibly TRBD2 (5 bases). Trimming left V 2 bases short and J 0 bases short, with 9 bases between. Looked up from germline, CDR1 is SGHTA and CDR2 is FQGTGA. CDR3 length equals 15 residues. CDR3 coding DNA: TGTGCCAGCAGCTTAGCCGGGATTAGCACAGATACGCAGTATTTT. Amino acid sequence: CASSLAGISTDTQYF.

V and J are TRBV9 and TRBJ2-3, with TRBD2 as a possible D gene (7 bases). Germline V gives CDR1 SGDLS, CDR2 YYNGEE. V gave up 0 bases and J gave up 5 bases, with 13 bases separating them. This CDR3 is built from 15 residues. The DNA of the CDR3 is TGTGCCAGCAGCGTAGACGGGGGGCAGGTAGATACGCAGTATTTT. Translating gives CASSVDGGQVDTQYF.

The chain couples TRBV19 to TRBJ1-1; the D is unclear. Looked up from germline, CDR1 is LNHDA and CDR2 is SQIVND (reference sequence). The CDR3 has 13 amino acids. Deletions cut 6 bases from V and 0 bases from J, with 8 bases between. CDR3 nucleotides: TGTGCCAGTAGCCCGGCAATGAACACTGAAGCTTTCTTT. Protein: CASSPAMNTEAFF.

This clone was counted a single time. The rearrangement uses TRBV5-4 and TRBJ2-7; 9 bases align to TRBD2. V lost 4 bases and J lost 2; bases outside the gene matches: 7. The V gene's germline CDR1 is SGHNT and CDR2 YYREEE (reference sequence). The CDR3 spans 15 residues. The CDR3 loop reads CASSEGGGAPYEQYF. In DNA form, the CDR3 reads TGTGCCAGCAGCGAGGGCGGGGGGGCACCCTACGAGCAGTACTTC.

This chain links TRBV9 with TRBJ2-2, with D unresolved. The V end lost 2 bases, the J end lost 0 bases, and 8 bases lay between the germline ends. The CDR3 is 15 amino acids. Per the germline V gene, CDR1 is SGDLS and CDR2 is YYNGEE. The CDR3 loop is CASSVGPSNTGELFF. The DNA for the CDR3 is TGTGCCAGCAGCGTTGGACCTTCGAACACCGGGGAGCTGTTTTTT.

The chain couples TRBV5-1 to TRBJ1-4; D gene uncertain. The CDR3 length is 19 residues. V dropped 4 bases and J dropped 0 bases, with 22 bases sitting between them. The germline gives CDR1 SGHRS, CDR2 YFSETQ. The CDR3 loop reads CASSLGSRRWEATNEKLFF. The CDR3 DNA reads as TGCGCCAGCAGCCTTGGGAGCAGGCGCTGGGAAGCAACTAATGAAAAACTGTTTTTT.

The chain employs TRBV4-2 and TRBJ2-1; D is unclear. Germline CDR1 and CDR2: LGHNA and YNFKEQ. Deletions cut 0 bases from V and 9 bases from J, with 12 bases between. CDR3 length: 14 amino acids. The DNA of the CDR3 is TGTGCCAGCAGCCAAGACTGGCGTGCGCCTGAGCAGTTCTTC. This translates into CASSQDWRAPEQFF.

The CDR3 DNA reads as TGTGCCAGCGCCCCGGGACAGGGCTACGAGCAGTACTTC. Its protein is CASAPGQGYEQYF. The rearrangement joins TRBV7-9 to TRBJ2-7; 9 nucleotides line up with TRBD1. Germline V gives CDR1 SEHNR, CDR2 FQNEAQ (reference sequence). With V trimmed by 8 bases and J by 3 bases, 5 bases remained unmatched. The CDR3 spans 13 residues.